This T cell receptor (beta chain) was documented in a study of CD8 T cells in ankylosing spondylitis. Study findings and constraints: Eight or nine highly homologous variants formed a TCR beta motif that appeared characteristic of ankylosing spondylitis blood. Disease-associated clones were reportedly significantly overrepresented in matched ankylosing spondylitis synovial fluid. Earlier literature documents some of the motif variants in reactive arthritis synovial fluid and blood.

The CDR3 has 16 amino acids. Germline loops: CDR1 LGHNA, CDR2 YSLEER. V dropped 2 bases and J dropped 2 bases, with 13 bases sitting between them. By quantitative 5'-RACE with molecular barcodes, the TCR beta libraries were made. One entry per CDR3 protein, called by TCRdb with MiXCR from the 5' RACE reads. This sample has more than 650,000 distinct CDR3 sequences; about 10% occur once, and the top ten carry just over 0.5%. In its sample, this clonotype was seen many times. No antigen is known for it. Sequencing was carried out using blood, either unsorted or a sorted T cell fraction (not recorded which). The TCR sequence derives from a male donor with ankylosing spondylitis. The rearrangement uses TRBV4-3 and TRBJ2-4; D is perhaps TRBD1 (5 bases). The CDR3 spells CASSQLGVGTKNIQYF. CDR3 sequence (DNA): TGCGCCAGCAGCCAACTAGGGGTCGGAACCAAAAACATTCAGTACTTC.